The clone carrying this TCR beta chain is a singleton in its sample. Its matching antigen is unknown. The CDR3 sequence is 16 residues long. Germline assignment: CDR1 LNHNV and CDR2 YYDKDF (reference sequence). V gave up 2 bases and J gave up 0 bases, with 11 bases separating them. This record comes from a study of T-cell memory formation after mild COVID-19. The overall study: Largely, TCR clusters stayed within a single donor. Notes on the study in general: Pre-infection memory harbored some responding clones, suggesting cross-reactive memory joined.

TCR alpha and TCR beta cDNA libraries carrying sample barcodes and UMIs were produced by 5'RACE using constant-segment primers. Each CDR3 protein gets one entry after TCRdb re-called the 5' RACE reads with MiXCR. The sample contains 250,000 to 300,000 distinct CDR3 sequences, roughly 18% of which appear only once. The chain employs TRBV15 and TRBJ2-1; possible D gene TRBD2, 6 bases. The clonotype originates from a man younger than 35 who had mild COVID-19 (a few samples of this study predate the infection). Cell type and time point are not known. Source material: PBMCs or a T cell subset sorted from them (not recorded which). For the CDR3, the DNA is TGTGCCACCAGCAGATCGACTAGGCGCTCCTACAATGAGCAGTTCTTC. Its protein is CATSRSTRRSYNEQFF.